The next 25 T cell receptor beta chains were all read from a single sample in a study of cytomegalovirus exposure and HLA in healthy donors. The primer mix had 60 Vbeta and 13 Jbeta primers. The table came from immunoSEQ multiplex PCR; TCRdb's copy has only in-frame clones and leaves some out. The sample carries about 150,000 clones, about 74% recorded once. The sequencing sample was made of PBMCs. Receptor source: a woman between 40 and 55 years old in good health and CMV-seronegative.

CDR3 sequence (DNA): TGCGCCAGCAGCCTAGGGACTAGCGGCACCTACGAGCAGTACTTC. Amino acid sequence: CASSLGTSGTYEQYF. The genes are TRBV5-1 and TRBJ2-7, with 11 bases aligning to TRBD2. V dropped 4 bases and J dropped 2; count of bases not matched to a gene: 5. The CDR3 runs 15 residues. Germline assignment: CDR1 SGHRS and CDR2 YFSETQ.

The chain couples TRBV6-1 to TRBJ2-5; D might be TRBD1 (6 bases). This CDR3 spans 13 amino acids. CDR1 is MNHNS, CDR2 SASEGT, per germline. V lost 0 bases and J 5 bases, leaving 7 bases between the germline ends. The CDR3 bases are TGTGCCAGCAGTGAAGCGCAGGGGGAGACCCAGTACTTC. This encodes CASSEAQGETQYF.

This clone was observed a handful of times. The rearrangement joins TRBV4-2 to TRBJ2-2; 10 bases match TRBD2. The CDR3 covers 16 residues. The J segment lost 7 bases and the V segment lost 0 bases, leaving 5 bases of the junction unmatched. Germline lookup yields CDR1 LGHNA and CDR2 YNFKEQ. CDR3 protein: CASSQDTSGILGELFF. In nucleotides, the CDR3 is TGTGCCAGCAGCCAAGATACTAGCGGGATCCTCGGGGAGCTGTTTTTT.

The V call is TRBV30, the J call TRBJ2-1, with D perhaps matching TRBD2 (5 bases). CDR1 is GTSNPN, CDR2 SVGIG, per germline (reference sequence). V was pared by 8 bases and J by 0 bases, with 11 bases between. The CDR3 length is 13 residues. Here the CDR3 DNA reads TGTGCCCTCAGTGGGAGCTCCTACAATGAGCAGTTCTTC. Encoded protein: CALSGSSYNEQFF.

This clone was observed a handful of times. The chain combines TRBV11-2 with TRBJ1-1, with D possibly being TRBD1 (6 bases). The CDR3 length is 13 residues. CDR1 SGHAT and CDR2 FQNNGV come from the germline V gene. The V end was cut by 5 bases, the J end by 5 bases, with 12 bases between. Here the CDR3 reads CASSPQGGTEAFF. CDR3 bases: TGTGCCAGCAGCCCACAGGGCGGGACTGAAGCTTTCTTT.

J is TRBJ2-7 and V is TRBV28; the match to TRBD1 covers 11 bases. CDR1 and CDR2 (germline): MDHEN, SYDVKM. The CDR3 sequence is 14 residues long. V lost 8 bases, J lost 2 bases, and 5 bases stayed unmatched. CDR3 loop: CASWSGQGAYEQYF. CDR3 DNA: TGTGCCAGCTGGTCGGGACAGGGGGCCTACGAGCAGTACTTC.

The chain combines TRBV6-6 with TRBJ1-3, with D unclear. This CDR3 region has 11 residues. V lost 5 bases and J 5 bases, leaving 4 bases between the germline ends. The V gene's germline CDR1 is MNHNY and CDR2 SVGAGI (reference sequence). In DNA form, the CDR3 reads TGTGCCAGCAGTGCTAGAAACACCATATATTTT. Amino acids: CASSARNTIYF.

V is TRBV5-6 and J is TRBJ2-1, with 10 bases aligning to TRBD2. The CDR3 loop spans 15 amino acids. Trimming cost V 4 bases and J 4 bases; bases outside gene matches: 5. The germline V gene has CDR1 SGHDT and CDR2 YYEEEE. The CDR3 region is CASSLSGRFYNEQFF. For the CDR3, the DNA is TGTGCCAGCAGCCTTAGCGGGAGGTTTTACAATGAGCAGTTCTTC.

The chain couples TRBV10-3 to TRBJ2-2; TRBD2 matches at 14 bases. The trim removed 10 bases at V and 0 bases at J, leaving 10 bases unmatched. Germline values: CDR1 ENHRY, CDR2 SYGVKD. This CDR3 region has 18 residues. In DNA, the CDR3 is TGTGCCACCCTTACCCAGACTAGCGGGGGGGCGAACACCGGGGAGCTGTTTTTT. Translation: CATLTQTSGGANTGELFF.

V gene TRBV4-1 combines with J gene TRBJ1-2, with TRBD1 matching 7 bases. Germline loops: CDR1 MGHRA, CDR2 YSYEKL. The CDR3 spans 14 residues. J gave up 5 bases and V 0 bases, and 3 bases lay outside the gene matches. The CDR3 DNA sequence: TGCGCCAGCAGCCAAGATCAGGGGGAATATGGCTACACCTTC. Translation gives CASSQDQGEYGYTF.

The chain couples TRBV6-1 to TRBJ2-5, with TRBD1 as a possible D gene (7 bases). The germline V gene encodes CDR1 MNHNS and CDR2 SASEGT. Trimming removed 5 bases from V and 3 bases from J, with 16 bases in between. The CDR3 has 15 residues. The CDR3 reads CASSLNRGGKETQYF. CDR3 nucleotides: TGTGCCAGCAGTCTTAACAGGGGAGGAAAAGAGACCCAGTACTTC.

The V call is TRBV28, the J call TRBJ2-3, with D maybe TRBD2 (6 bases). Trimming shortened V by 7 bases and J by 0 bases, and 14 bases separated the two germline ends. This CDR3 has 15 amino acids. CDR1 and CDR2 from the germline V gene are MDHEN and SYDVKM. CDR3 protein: CASISRGGSTDTQYF. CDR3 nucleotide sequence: TGTGCCAGCATCTCGCGGGGCGGTAGCACAGATACGCAGTATTTT. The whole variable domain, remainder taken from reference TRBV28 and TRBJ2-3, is DVKVTQSSRYLVKRTGEKVFLECVQDMDHENMFWYRQDPGLGLRLIYFSYDVKMKEKGDIPEGYSVSREKKERFSLILESASTNQTSMYLCASISRGGSTDTQYFGPGTRLTVL.

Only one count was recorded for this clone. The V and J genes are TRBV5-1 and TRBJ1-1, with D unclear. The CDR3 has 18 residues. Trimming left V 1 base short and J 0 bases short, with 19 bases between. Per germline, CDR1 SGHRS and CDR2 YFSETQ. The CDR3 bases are TGCGCCAGCAGCTTGCCACGGGATTCTACCCATATGAACACTGAAGCTTTCTTT. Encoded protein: CASSLPRDSTHMNTEAFF.

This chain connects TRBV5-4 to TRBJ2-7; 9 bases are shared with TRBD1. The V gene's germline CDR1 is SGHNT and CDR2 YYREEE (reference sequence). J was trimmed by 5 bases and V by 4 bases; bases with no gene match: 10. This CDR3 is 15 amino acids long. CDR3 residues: CASSQQGAFFDEQYF. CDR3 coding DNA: TGTGCCAGCAGCCAACAGGGGGCGTTTTTCGACGAGCAGTACTTC.

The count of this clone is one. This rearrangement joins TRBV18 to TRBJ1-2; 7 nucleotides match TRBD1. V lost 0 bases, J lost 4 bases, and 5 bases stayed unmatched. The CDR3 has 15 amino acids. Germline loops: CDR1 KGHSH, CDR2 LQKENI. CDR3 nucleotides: TGTGCCAGCTCACCACCGAGGGGGCAGATCTATGGCTACACCTTC. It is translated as CASSPPRGQIYGYTF.

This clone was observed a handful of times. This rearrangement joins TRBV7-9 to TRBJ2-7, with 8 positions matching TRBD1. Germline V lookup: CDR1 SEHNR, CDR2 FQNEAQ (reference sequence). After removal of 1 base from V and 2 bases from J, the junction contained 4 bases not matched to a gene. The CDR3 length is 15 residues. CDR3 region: CASSLGQGAPYEQYF. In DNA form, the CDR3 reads TGTGCCAGCAGCTTAGGGCAGGGGGCCCCCTACGAGCAGTACTTC.

CDR3 bases: TGTGCCAGCAGCTTAGAGGGGGCTTCTGGGGCCAACGTCCTGACTTTC. Amino acid sequence: CASSLEGASGANVLTF. This chain uses TRBV7-2 with TRBJ2-6; TRBD1 matches 7 bases. Germline loops: CDR1 SGHTA, CDR2 FQGNSA. This CDR3 spans 16 amino acids. Trimming cost V 1 base and J 1 base; bases outside gene matches: 1.

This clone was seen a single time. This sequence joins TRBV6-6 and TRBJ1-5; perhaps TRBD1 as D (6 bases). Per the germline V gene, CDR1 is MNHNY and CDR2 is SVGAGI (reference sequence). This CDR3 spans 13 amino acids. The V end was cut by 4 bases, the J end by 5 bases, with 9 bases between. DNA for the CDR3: TGTGCCAGCAGTTCACAGGGCGATCAGCCCCAGCATTTT. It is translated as CASSSQGDQPQHF.

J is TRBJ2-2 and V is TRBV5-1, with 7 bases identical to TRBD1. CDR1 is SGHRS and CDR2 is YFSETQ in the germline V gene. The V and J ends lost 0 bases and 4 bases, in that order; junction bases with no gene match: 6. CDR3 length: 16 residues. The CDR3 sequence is CASSLDPTGTTGELFF. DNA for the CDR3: TGCGCCAGCAGCTTGGATCCGACAGGGACCACCGGGGAGCTGTTTTTT.

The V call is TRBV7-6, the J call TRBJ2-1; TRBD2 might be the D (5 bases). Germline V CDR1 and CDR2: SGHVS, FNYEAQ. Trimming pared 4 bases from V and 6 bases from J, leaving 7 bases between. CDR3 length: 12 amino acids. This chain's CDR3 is CASSYRGNEQFF. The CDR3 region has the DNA TGTGCCAGCAGCTACCGGGGCAATGAGCAGTTCTTC.

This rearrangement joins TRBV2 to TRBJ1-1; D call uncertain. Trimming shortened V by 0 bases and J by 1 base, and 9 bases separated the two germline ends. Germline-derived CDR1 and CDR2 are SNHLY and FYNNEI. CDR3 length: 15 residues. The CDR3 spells CASSEAWRGNTEAFF. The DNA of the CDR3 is TGTGCCAGCAGTGAAGCGTGGAGAGGGAACACTGAAGCTTTCTTT.

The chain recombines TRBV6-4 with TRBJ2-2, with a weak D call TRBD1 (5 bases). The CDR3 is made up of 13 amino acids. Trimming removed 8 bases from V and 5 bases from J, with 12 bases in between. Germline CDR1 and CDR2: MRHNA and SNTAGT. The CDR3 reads CASSARATGELFF. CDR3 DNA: TGTGCCAGCTCGGCCAGGGCGACCGGGGAGCTGTTTTTT.

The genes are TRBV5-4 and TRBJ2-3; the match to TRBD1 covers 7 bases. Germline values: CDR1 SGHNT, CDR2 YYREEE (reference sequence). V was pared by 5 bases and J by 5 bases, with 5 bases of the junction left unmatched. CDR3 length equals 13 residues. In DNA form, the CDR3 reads TGTGCCAGCAGAGACAGGGATGGAGATACGCAGTATTTT. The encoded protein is CASRDRDGDTQYF.

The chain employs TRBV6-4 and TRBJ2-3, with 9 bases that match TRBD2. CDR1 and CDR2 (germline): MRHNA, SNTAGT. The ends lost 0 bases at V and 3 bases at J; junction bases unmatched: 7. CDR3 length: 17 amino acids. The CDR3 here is CASSDSGTAGGTDTQYF. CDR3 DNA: TGTGCCAGCAGTGACTCGGGGACAGCGGGGGGAACAGATACGCAGTATTTT.

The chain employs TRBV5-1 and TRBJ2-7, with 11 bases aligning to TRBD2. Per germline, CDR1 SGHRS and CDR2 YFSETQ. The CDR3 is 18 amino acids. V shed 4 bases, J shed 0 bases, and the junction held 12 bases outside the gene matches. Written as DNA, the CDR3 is TGCGCCAGCAGCCATCTAGCGGGGGGCTCTTCTAGCTCCTACGAGCAGTACTTC. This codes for CASSHLAGGSSSSYEQYF.